This T cell receptor beta chain was identified in a study of technical replicates of blood from a few donors. Looked up from germline, CDR1 is SGHNT and CDR2 is YENEEA. V shed 1 base and J shed 4 bases, with 15 bases lying between them. CDR3 length: 16 amino acids. Assay used: immunoSEQ multiplex PCR; TCRdb lists only in-frame clones, some missing. The table records about 82,000 clones, more than 85% of them present only once. The material sequenced was T cells isolated from PBMCs. The V and J genes are TRBV11-3 and TRBJ2-3, with D possibly TRBD2 on 5 matching bases. This sequence originates from a human donor in good health. CDR3 loop: CASSLGGSLASDTQYF. The CDR3 DNA is TGTGCCAGCAGCTTAGGGGGTTCCCTAGCTTCAGATACGCAGTATTTT.